The 21 T cell receptor beta chains given below trace back to one sample, sequenced in a study of T cell responses to AZD1222 COVID-19 vaccine. Here immunoSEQ multiplex PCR was the method, and the copy in TCRdb shows in-frame clones only, minus some. The sample lists fewer than 130,000 clones, 92% occurring once. The sample in question was peripheral blood, obtained 28 days after the second AZD1222 dose. Receptors were obtained from an adult who received the AZD1222 COVID-19 vaccine.

J is TRBJ1-3 and V is TRBV2; TRBD1 agrees at 7 bases. The CDR3 is 15 amino acids. V lost 7 bases, J lost 3 bases, and 9 bases stayed unmatched. CDR1 and CDR2 from the germline V gene are SNHLY and FYNNEI. This chain's CDR3 is CASTKDRRGGNTIYF. The CDR3 bases are TGTGCCAGCACCAAGGACAGGCGAGGTGGAAACACCATATATTTT.

The chain recombines TRBV6-5 with TRBJ2-1; 7 nucleotides agree with TRBD2. V lost 6 bases, J lost 8 bases, and 4 bases stayed unmatched. Germline V gene lookup returns CDR1 MNHEY and CDR2 SVGAGI. The CDR3 consists of 12 residues. The chain's CDR3 is CASRGEGYEQFF. The CDR3 coding sequence is TGTGCCAGCAGGGGGGAGGGCTATGAGCAGTTCTTC.

The rearrangement links TRBV24-1 to TRBJ1-2; TRBD1 aligns across 10 bases. The J segment lost 8 bases and the V segment lost 4 bases, leaving 9 bases of the junction unmatched. Germline V lookup: CDR1 KGHDR, CDR2 SFDVKD. CDR3 length: 15 amino acids. The CDR3: CATSDRDRGLSGYTF. The CDR3, as DNA: TGTGCCACCAGTGACCGGGACAGGGGCCTTAGCGGCTACACCTTC.

The chain has TRBV5-3 and TRBJ1-6; D is perhaps TRBD1 (5 bases). TRBV5-3 is noted as an ORF with a role that remains uncertain. V lost 3 bases, J lost 4 bases, and 17 bases lay in between. This CDR3 region has 17 residues. CDR3 in DNA: TGTGCCAGAAGCTGCGGGACCGGGCACTATTATAATTCACCCCTCCACTTT. Encoded protein: CARSCGTGHYYNSPLHF.

The rearrangement joins TRBV6-4 to TRBJ1-2, with a weak D call TRBD1 (6 bases). The V end was cut by 3 bases, the J end by 9 bases, with 23 bases between. This CDR3 spans 16 amino acids. Germline CDR1 is MRHNA and CDR2 is SNTAGT. The CDR3 loop is CASSDWSGAGPTSYTF. The CDR3 DNA reads as TGTGCCAGCAGTGATTGGTCGGGGGCTGGCCCAACTAGCTACACCTTC.

The chain links TRBV6-5 to TRBJ2-7, with TRBD2 as a possible D gene (6 bases). Trimming left V 5 bases short and J 2 bases short, with 10 bases between. From germline, CDR1 is MNHEY and CDR2 SVGAGI. The CDR3 loop spans 13 amino acids. CDR3 residues: CASSIAATYEQYF. The CDR3, as DNA: TGTGCCAGCAGTATAGCGGCTACCTACGAGCAGTACTTC.

The chain couples TRBV5-1 to TRBJ1-5; TRBD1 is a possible D gene (6 bases). Trimming stripped 2 bases from V and 9 bases from J, with 18 bases between. Germline V lookup: CDR1 SGHRS, CDR2 YFSETQ. The CDR3 is 15 amino acids. In DNA form, the CDR3 reads TGCGCCAGCAGCTTCGACGGGGGCGCGGGGAGGCCCCAGCATTTT. Amino acids: CASSFDGGAGRPQHF.

The chain combines TRBV9 with TRBJ1-3; the D gene is possibly TRBD1 (5 bases). V was shortened by 4 bases and J by 3 bases, with 14 bases between the two germline ends. This CDR3 region has 15 residues. Germline assignment: CDR1 SGDLS and CDR2 YYNGEE. The CDR3 bases are TGTGCCAGCAGCCCAACGAGGGGTAGTGGAAACACCATATATTTT. This codes for CASSPTRGSGNTIYF.

The gene calls are TRBV15 and TRBJ1-5; D gene unclear. The CDR3 totals 12 residues. The germline gives CDR1 LNHNV, CDR2 YYDKDF (reference sequence). Trimming stripped 5 bases from V and 5 bases from J, with 7 bases between. The DNA of the CDR3 is TGTGCCACCAGCGGCCCTCATCAGCCCCAGCATTTT. Translation gives CATSGPHQPQHF.

The chain links TRBV5-6 to TRBJ1-6, with TRBD1 matching 8 bases. The CDR3 totals 17 residues. Trimming took 1 base from V and 1 from J; bases not matched to a gene: 4. Germline loops: CDR1 SGHDT, CDR2 YYEEEE. CDR3 bases: TGTGCCAGCAGCTTGTGGCAGGGGGCTTCCTATAATTCACCCCTCCACTTT. Encoded protein: CASSLWQGASYNSPLHF.

The rearrangement joins TRBV19 to TRBJ1-6; a weak D match, TRBD1 (5 bases). This CDR3 has 13 residues. V was trimmed by 7 bases and J by 9 bases, leaving 13 bases between them. Germline CDR1 is LNHDA and CDR2 is SQIVND (reference sequence). The CDR3 bases are TGTGCCAGTAAGCCGGGTGGGGGTTCACCCCTCCACTTT. Translation: CASKPGGGSPLHF.

The V call is TRBV12-5, the J call TRBJ2-5, with unresolved D. The germline V and J ends were trimmed by 5 bases and 7 bases, with 11 bases remaining between them. The CDR3 contains 12 residues. Germline V gives CDR1 LGHNT, CDR2 FRNRAP. CDR3 protein: CASGLELGTQYF. Here the CDR3 DNA reads TGTGCTAGTGGTCTGGAACTTGGGACCCAGTACTTC.

The chain couples TRBV5-1 to TRBJ1-2; D is ambiguous. V lost 1 base to trimming and J lost 0 bases, with 13 bases between them. Looked up from germline, CDR1 is SGHRS and CDR2 is YFSETQ. CDR3 length: 16 residues. The CDR3 region has the DNA TGCGCCAGCAGCTTGCATTCCACGGCAACTAACTATGGCTACACCTTC. Translating it yields CASSLHSTATNYGYTF.

The chain joins TRBV28 to TRBJ2-7; TRBD1 matches 8 bases. CDR3 size: 15 residues. Per germline, CDR1 MDHEN and CDR2 SYDVKM. The junction had 6 bases not matched to a gene; V was cut back by 4 bases and J by 1 base. CDR3 amino acids: CASSSSGQGSYEQYF. CDR3 sequence (DNA): TGTGCCAGCAGTTCGTCCGGACAGGGTTCCTACGAGCAGTACTTC.

The V gene is TRBV5-4, the J gene TRBJ1-4; 10 bases fit TRBD1. J was trimmed by 6 bases and V by 1 base; bases with no gene match: 3. Germline values: CDR1 SGHNT, CDR2 YYREEE (reference sequence). The CDR3 is 15 residues long. In nucleotides, the CDR3 is TGTGCCAGCAGCTTGAAGACAGGGGGCGATGAAAAACTGTTTTTT. Translating gives CASSLKTGGDEKLFF.

The CDR3 DNA reads as TGTGCCAGCACCACGACAGACTACAATGAGCAGTTCTTC. Translating it yields CASTTTDYNEQFF. The chain recombines TRBV27 with TRBJ2-1; D possibly corresponds to TRBD1 (5 bases). V gave up 7 bases and J gave up 3 bases, with 10 bases separating them. This CDR3 is built from 13 residues. CDR1 MNHEY and CDR2 SMNVEV come from the germline V gene (reference sequence).

The J gene is TRBJ2-3, the V gene TRBV4-3; 8 bases match TRBD2. The CDR3 is 16 residues long. V dropped 0 bases and J dropped 0; count of bases not matched to a gene: 2. CDR1 LGHNA and CDR2 YSLEER come from the germline V gene. The CDR3 is CASSQERGASTDTQYF. The CDR3 nucleotides are TGCGCCAGCAGCCAAGAGCGGGGGGCGAGCACAGATACGCAGTATTTT.

The chain employs TRBV7-2 and TRBJ1-3; D is ambiguous. The length of the CDR3 is 15 residues. Per germline, CDR1 SGHTA and CDR2 FQGNSA. With 5 bases removed from V and 0 bases from J, the gap between germline ends came to 11 bases. CDR3 amino acids: CASSLDASSGNTIYF. The CDR3 nucleotides are TGTGCCAGCAGCCTGGACGCCAGCTCTGGAAACACCATATATTTT.

The chain links TRBV6-1 to TRBJ2-7, with D hard to call. Germline assignment: CDR1 MNHNS and CDR2 SASEGT. V was pared by 2 bases and J by 4 bases, with 12 bases between. The CDR3 length is 14 residues. The CDR3 sequence is CASSELSGLYEQYF. The CDR3 DNA follows: TGTGCCAGCAGTGAACTTTCCGGGCTTTACGAGCAGTACTTC.

This chain connects TRBV19 to TRBJ1-5; D gene ambiguous. V was pared by 6 bases and J by 1 base, with 13 bases between. Germline CDR1 reads LNHDA; CDR2 reads SQIVND (reference sequence). There are 15 residues in the CDR3. The CDR3 loop is CASSHLGGSNQPQHF. As DNA, the CDR3 is TGTGCCAGTAGCCACTTGGGAGGAAGCAATCAGCCCCAGCATTTT.

The V and J genes are TRBV6-5 and TRBJ1-1; D gene unclear. Trimming took off 6 bases at V and 4 bases at J, with 18 bases between the two ends. Germline CDR1 MNHEY, CDR2 SVGAGI. The CDR3 sequence is 15 residues long. The CDR3 region has the DNA TGTGCCAGCAGAATATCCGATGTTCGGAGCACTGAAGCTTTCTTT. It translates to CASRISDVRSTEAFF.